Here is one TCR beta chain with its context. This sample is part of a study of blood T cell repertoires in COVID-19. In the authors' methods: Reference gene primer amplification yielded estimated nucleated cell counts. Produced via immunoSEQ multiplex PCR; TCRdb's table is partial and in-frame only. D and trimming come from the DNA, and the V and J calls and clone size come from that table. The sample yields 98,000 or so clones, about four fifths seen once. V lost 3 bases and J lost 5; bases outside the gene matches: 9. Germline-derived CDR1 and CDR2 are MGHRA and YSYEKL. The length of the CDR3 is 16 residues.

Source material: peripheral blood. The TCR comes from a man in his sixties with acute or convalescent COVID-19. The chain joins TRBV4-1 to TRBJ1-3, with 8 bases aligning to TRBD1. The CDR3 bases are TGCGCCAGCAGCCATCCGGTCAGGGGGCGACGAAACACCATATATTTT. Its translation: CASSHPVRGRRNTIYF.